This TCR beta chain stems from a study of tumor-infiltrating lymphocytes in primary liver carcinoma. CDR3 length equals 16 residues. The germline CDR1 and CDR2 sequences are SQVTM and ANQGSEA. The ends were cut back, 1 base at V and 3 bases at J, with 19 bases in the middle. Making TCR beta cDNA involved approximately 480 ng total RNA and a constant-region primer. Three-round nested multiplex PCR performed with slightly modified ARM-PCR produced the TCR beta libraries. TRBV1-TRBV30 forward primers paired with a C-beta reverse primer drove the first two PCR rounds, about 9 cycles each. Each CDR3 protein gets one entry after TCRdb re-called the multiplex PCR reads with MiXCR. This sample has 310,000 or so distinct CDR3 sequences, with approximately 64% found just once. Germline DNA was also extracted, with blood RNA taken from unsorted whole blood.

Sequencing was performed on peripheral blood. The genes are TRBV29-1 and TRBJ2-7; D is perhaps TRBD2 (5 bases). The sequence was obtained from a middle-aged man with primary liver carcinoma and hepatitis B virus infection. The CDR3 sequence: CSVEGDSGIVNYEQYF. The CDR3 bases are TGCAGCGTTGAAGGCGACTCCGGGATAGTTAACTACGAGCAGTACTTC.